This TCR beta chain was found in a study of glioma-infiltrating T cells after dendritic cell vaccination. Study as a whole: Three intradermal dendritic cell vaccine injections were given every two weeks.

Time point noted: after dendritic cell vaccination, including at tumor progression/relapse. Fresh-frozen tumor tissue and more than two years of survival data were available for all. Up to about 2 ug genomic DNA was used for TCRB CDR3 amplification. Amplification used 60 V beta primers and 13 J beta primers. Only in-frame clones appear in the TCRdb table, and some are missing; sequencing was by immunoSEQ multiplex PCR. The table lists about 87,000 clones, 83% of them singletons. This TCR came from a human donor with glioblastoma. The sequencing used blood, collected after dendritic cell vaccination.

CDR3 coding DNA: TGTGCCAGCAGTGAAAGGCCTAGCGGGGGGGCCTACACCGGGGAGCTGTTTTTT. Amino acids: CASSERPSGGAYTGELFF. The chain couples TRBV2 to TRBJ2-2; TRBD2 agrees at 12 bases. The junction had 7 bases not matched to a gene; V was cut back by 2 bases and J by 3 bases. The CDR3 is 18 residues long. The germline V gene has CDR1 SNHLY and CDR2 FYNNEI.